This passage covers 25 T cell receptor beta chains from one sample sequenced in a study of T cell repertoires in cytomegalovirus infection. Each CDR3 protein is one row after TCRdb ran MiXCR on the reads. The data show 650,000 to 900,000 distinct CDR3 sequences, with 25% to 35% seen just once and around 13% held by the top ten. Which antigens these TCRs recognize remains unknown. The sequences come from cultured CD8+ T cells from PBMCs, collected from culture after CMV antigen stimulation. The source of these receptors is a human donor in good health (CMV status not recorded). Some clones in this sample may be carry-over from other donors' samples.

The chain has TRBV9 and TRBJ2-3, with D maybe TRBD2 (7 bases). CDR1 and CDR2 (germline): SGDLS, YYNGEE. V lost 0 bases and J lost 3, with 11 bases in between. The CDR3 consists of 15 residues. In nucleotides, the CDR3 is TGTGCCAGCAGCGTAGGTCGGGGGGCGACAGATACGCAGTATTTT. Translating it yields CASSVGRGATDTQYF.

This clonotype was detected only a few times. The rearrangement links TRBV18 to TRBJ1-1, with a possible D match to TRBD1 (5 bases). V was cut by 0 bases and J by 8 bases, with 10 bases left in between. The CDR3 consists of 13 residues. CDR1 and CDR2 (germline): KGHSH, LQKENI. CDR3 nucleotides: TGTGCCAGCTCACCACCGGGACCGAACGAAGCTTTCTTT. It specifies CASSPPGPNEAFF.

This chain uses TRBV7-4 with TRBJ1-2; 8 bases map to TRBD1. This CDR3 comprises 15 residues. V lost 4 bases to trimming and J lost 2 bases; unmatched junction nucleotides: 6. Germline-derived CDR1 and CDR2 are SGHVT and SQSDAQ. CDR3 amino acids: CASSSPGQENYGYTF. In DNA, the CDR3 is TGTGCCAGCAGCTCCCCGGGACAGGAAAACTATGGCTACACCTTC.

The V gene is TRBV4-1, the J gene TRBJ1-6; 9 positions agree with TRBD1. The trim removed 1 base at V and 10 bases at J, leaving 8 bases unmatched. The germline V gene encodes CDR1 MGHRA and CDR2 YSYEKL. The CDR3 contains 16 residues. In DNA, the CDR3 is TGCGCCAGCAGCCAAGTTAGTGGGGACAGGGAATCACCCCTCCACTTT. It yields the protein CASSQVSGDRESPLHF.

The chain has TRBV6-8 and TRBJ2-3; the D gene is possibly TRBD2 (6 bases). The CDR3 consists of 15 residues. Germline assignment: CDR1 MNHGY and CDR2 SAAAGT. Trimming stripped 4 bases from V and 6 bases from J, with 17 bases between. CDR3 nucleotides: TGTGCCAGCAGTTCCGAGACGCGAGGAGGGGATACGCAGTATTTT. This gives the protein CASSSETRGGDTQYF.

This chain uses TRBV5-1 with TRBJ1-1; D perhaps matches TRBD1 (5 bases). V lost 1 base to trimming and J lost 6 bases, with 10 bases between them. Germline lookup yields CDR1 SGHRS and CDR2 YFSETQ. There are 13 residues in the CDR3. The CDR3 nucleotides read TGCGCCAGCAGCTTGAGCAGACAGTCTGAAGCTTTCTTT. This gives the protein CASSLSRQSEAFF.

The chain joins TRBV7-6 to TRBJ1-6; D unclear. CDR3 length: 14 residues. Trimming pared 1 base from V and 9 bases from J, leaving 10 bases between. The V gene's germline CDR1 is SGHVS and CDR2 FNYEAQ. Here the CDR3 reads CASSLDPIGSPLHF. CDR3 DNA sequence: TGTGCCAGCAGCTTAGACCCCATTGGTTCACCCCTCCACTTT.

This clonotype came up a few times. This chain links TRBV7-3 with TRBJ1-1; D gene unclear. V was clipped by 5 bases and J by 1 base, with 14 bases between them. CDR3 length equals 15 residues. CDR1 is SGHTA, CDR2 FQGTGA, per germline. In DNA form, the CDR3 reads TGTGCCAGCAGCCTGAGGCCGGCAGGGAACACTGAAGCTTTCTTT. Amino acid sequence: CASSLRPAGNTEAFF.

The chain has TRBV29-1 and TRBJ2-1; 14 bases fit TRBD2. The CDR3 has 14 amino acids. Germline CDR1 reads SQVTM; CDR2 reads ANQGSEA. The junction had 4 bases not matched to a gene; V was cut back by 7 bases and J by 5 bases. The CDR3 spells CSARLAGGHNEQFF. The CDR3 bases are TGCAGCGCCCGACTAGCGGGGGGGCACAATGAGCAGTTCTTC.

The sample holds a few counts of this clonotype. This chain joins TRBV27 and TRBJ1-1; no firm D call. The CDR3 is 13 amino acids. Trimming removed 4 bases at V and 6 bases at J, with 12 bases between. Germline V gene data show CDR1 as MNHEY and CDR2 as SMNVEV (reference sequence). CDR3 residues: CASSSKDLAEAFF. CDR3 nucleotide sequence: TGTGCCAGCAGTTCGAAGGACTTGGCTGAAGCTTTCTTT.

This rearrangement joins TRBV4-3 to TRBJ1-2; D is ambiguous. V lost 2 bases and J lost 9, with 10 bases in between. The CDR3 loop spans 12 amino acids. Germline V gives CDR1 LGHNA, CDR2 YSLEER. The CDR3 sequence is CASSQRLCCYTF. The CDR3 coding sequence is TGCGCCAGCAGCCAAAGGCTTTGCTGCTACACCTTC.

This clonotype showed up just a few times. The rearrangement joins TRBV7-8 to TRBJ2-5, with 12 bases matching TRBD1. Losses at the gene ends were 2 bases for V and 5 bases for J; bases not matched to a gene: 12. From germline, CDR1 is SGHVS and CDR2 FQNEAQ. The CDR3 contains 18 residues. This CDR3 is CASSLYLAGQGAGETQYF. The CDR3 bases are TGTGCCAGCAGCTTATATCTAGCGGGACAGGGGGCCGGGGAGACCCAGTACTTC.

This clonotype was recorded at least ten times. The chain combines TRBV7-2 with TRBJ2-1; D remains ambiguous. The CDR3 has 12 amino acids. The germline CDR1 and CDR2 sequences are SGHTA and FQGNSA. Between the trimmed V and J ends, which lost 2 bases and 4 bases, there was a span of 3 bases. CDR3 coding DNA: TGTGCCAGCAGCTTACGATACAATGAGCAGTTCTTC. Protein: CASSLRYNEQFF.

This clonotype has at least ten counts. This chain connects TRBV7-9 to TRBJ2-1; D tentatively reads TRBD1 or TRBD2 (6 bases each). The germline V gene has CDR1 SEHNR and CDR2 FQNEAQ (reference sequence). Trimming took off 1 base at V and 9 bases at J, with 13 bases between the two ends. There are 14 residues in the CDR3. The CDR3 region has the DNA TGTGCCAGCAGCTTAGTGGGGGGCTCGGGTGAGCAGTTCTTC. Amino acid sequence: CASSLVGGSGEQFF.

The V and J genes are TRBV5-1 and TRBJ2-5; 11 bases align to TRBD2. The germline gives CDR1 SGHRS, CDR2 YFSETQ. The CDR3 runs 17 residues. V lost 3 bases, J lost 0 bases, and 7 bases stayed unmatched. CDR3 DNA: TGCGCCAGCAGCTCCGGGACTAGCGGACCTCACCAAGAGACCCAGTACTTC. It codes for CASSSGTSGPHQETQYF.

On this clonotype: Compared with germline, one end of the junction differs, possibly owing to a read error. The V call is TRBV7-6, the J call TRBJ2-1; TRBD1 is a possible D gene (6 bases). The CDR3 has 18 amino acids. Germline assignment: CDR1 SGHVS and CDR2 FNYEAQ. The CDR3 sequence: CASSSPVNGSYRDLEQFF. CDR3 nucleotides: TGTGCCAGCAGCTCCCCCGTGAATGGTTCCTACAGGGACCTTGAGCAATTCTTC.

This clonotype came up a few times. The chain employs TRBV7-9 and TRBJ2-5, with D perhaps matching TRBD2 (6 bases). Germline V lookup: CDR1 SEHNR, CDR2 FQNEAQ (reference sequence). The CDR3 loop spans 14 amino acids. Trimming left V 6 bases short and J 4 bases short, with 15 bases between. CDR3 sequence reads: CASRKDAGLETQYF. The CDR3 region has the DNA TGTGCCAGCAGAAAAGACGCGGGGTTAGAGACCCAGTACTTC.

The chain is built from TRBV12-3 or TRBV12-4 and TRBJ2-1, with 7 positions matching TRBD1. The CDR3 length is 12 residues. J was trimmed by 15 bases and V by 3 bases; bases with no gene match: 8. DNA for the CDR3: TGTGCCAGCAGTTTGGGGAACAGGGGTTCGTTCTTC. Translating gives CASSLGNRGSFF.

This chain's CDR3 is CASSQRVAYEQYF. Here the CDR3 DNA reads TGTGCCAGCAGCCAAAGGGTGGCTTACGAGCAGTACTTC. The rearrangement links TRBV3-1 to TRBJ2-7; D gene uncertain. The CDR3 is 13 residues long. Germline V gives CDR1 LGHDT, CDR2 YNNKEL (reference sequence). The ends were cut back, 2 bases at V and 4 bases at J, with 9 bases in the middle.

The V call is TRBV19, the J call TRBJ1-5; 7 positions match TRBD1. Trimming cost V 3 bases and J 4 bases; bases outside gene matches: 6. The CDR3 totals 15 residues. CDR1 is LNHDA and CDR2 is SQIVND in the germline V gene (reference sequence). CDR3 residues: CASSIVPGGNQPQHF. The CDR3 region has the DNA TGTGCCAGTAGTATTGTCCCAGGGGGTAATCAGCCCCAGCATTTT.

The V call is TRBV11-1, the J call TRBJ2-3, with 9 bases that match TRBD1. There are 16 residues in the CDR3. CDR1 SGHAT and CDR2 FQDESV come from the germline V gene (reference sequence). V lost 5 bases and J lost 0; bases outside the gene matches: 6. DNA for the CDR3: TGTGCCAGCAGCCTCCGGGACAGGGATAGCACAGATACGCAGTATTTT. Protein sequence: CASSLRDRDSTDTQYF.

This clonotype was counted between two and nine times. The CDR3 loop is CASSNDRVVLNEQFF. CDR3 DNA: TGTGCCAGCAGTAACGACAGGGTGGTTTTGAATGAGCAGTTCTTC. J is TRBJ2-1 and V is TRBV28; 7 positions match TRBD1. The CDR3 is 15 residues long. The germline CDR1 and CDR2 sequences are MDHEN and SYDVKM. The J segment lost 7 bases and the V segment lost 5 bases, leaving 11 bases of the junction unmatched. Using reference TRBV28 and TRBJ2-1 for the parts outside the CDR3, the full variable domain is DVKVTQSSRYLVKRTGEKVFLECVQDMDHENMFWYRQDPGLGLRLIYFSYDVKMKEKGDIPEGYSVSREKKERFSLILESASTNQTSMYLCASSNDRVVLNEQFFGPGTRLTVL.

This clonotype was observed a few times. The chain uses TRBV5-1 and TRBJ1-4; D is unresolved. Germline lookup yields CDR1 SGHRS and CDR2 YFSETQ. Trimming removed 2 bases at V and 4 bases at J, with 9 bases between. This CDR3 contains 14 residues. The CDR3 here is CASSFGRSNEKLFF. DNA for the CDR3: TGCGCCAGCAGCTTCGGCCGAAGTAATGAAAAACTGTTTTTT.

This clonotype was seen a single time. The rearrangement links TRBV27 to TRBJ1-1, with D tentatively TRBD1 (5 bases). The CDR3 covers 13 residues. Per the germline V gene, CDR1 is MNHEY and CDR2 is SMNVEV (reference sequence). V shed 5 bases and J shed 11 bases, with 18 bases lying between them. The CDR3 DNA is TGTGCCAGCAGTCCAGGGACCCTTAGAAGGGCTTTCTTT. It specifies CASSPGTLRRAFF.

This clonotype was detected ten times or more. This chain joins TRBV12-3 or TRBV12-4 and TRBJ1-4; tentative D call: TRBD1 (6 bases). The CDR3 is 16 residues long. The ends were cut back, 3 bases at V and 8 bases at J, with 19 bases in the middle. The CDR3 reads CASSFGQGFRNEKLFF. The CDR3 nucleotides are TGTGCCAGCAGTTTTGGGCAGGGGTTCCGTAACGAAAAACTGTTTTTT.